This T cell receptor (beta chain) was sequenced for a study of sequential checkpoint blockade in melanoma. Method: immunoSEQ multiplex PCR; TCRdb's copy keeps in-frame clones and lacks some. The table shows 9,500 to 13,000 clones, with 73% occurring only once. Treatment of the sample: randomized to nivolumab then ipilimumab (arm A) or the reverse (arm B). The ends were cut back, 6 bases at V and 7 bases at J, with 12 bases in the middle. This CDR3 is built from 12 residues. The germline V gene encodes CDR1 SGHTA and CDR2 FQGNSA. This clonotype was sampled from a human donor with melanoma. Source: CD8+ T cells sorted from blood (inferred from file names), taken from a patient given nivolumab and ipilimumab in sequence. This sequence joins TRBV7-2 and TRBJ2-5; the D is unclear. CDR3 sequence (DNA): TGTGCCAGCAGTCTGTCACCGGGGACCCAGTACTTC. Protein: CASSLSPGTQYF.